These 18 T cell receptor beta chains originate from one sample sequenced in a study of shared clonotypes between healthy human individuals. Clones were sequenced by immunoSEQ multiplex PCR, and TCRdb holds only the in-frame ones, with some missing. The sample records some 100,000 clones, about 63% being singletons. The sequenced sample consisted of memory CD8+ T cells sorted from blood. The subset here: CD45RO+ cells pooled with CCR7-negative TemRA cells. These receptors all stem from a woman aged 25 to 45 in good health.

The chain employs TRBV10-1 and TRBJ2-1; no firm D call. CDR3 length: 13 residues. Germline V gives CDR1 WNHNN, CDR2 SYGVQD (reference sequence). The V and J ends lost 2 bases and 8 bases respectively, with 10 bases between them. CDR3 protein: CASSEGVLDEQFF. As DNA, the CDR3 is TGCGCCAGCAGTGAGGGAGTGCTTGATGAGCAGTTCTTC.

Details on this clone: A much larger clone is a single base away; this may be a read error. The chain has TRBV4-1 and TRBJ1-3, with D unresolved. CDR1 and CDR2 (germline): MGHRA, YSYEKL. With 3 bases removed from V and 5 bases from J, the gap between germline ends came to 14 bases. The CDR3 is 15 amino acids. CDR3 amino acids: CASSQPRNSRNTIYF. The DNA of the CDR3 is TGCGCCAGCAGCCAGCCCCGGAATTCAAGAAACACCATATATTTT.

The CDR3 bases are TGTGCCAGCAGCTTCAACCGGGACAGGGTCAATGAGCAGTTCTTC. Encoded protein: CASSFNRDRVNEQFF. The V call is TRBV5-4, the J call TRBJ2-1; TRBD1 aligns across 9 bases. The ends lost 2 bases at V and 6 bases at J; junction bases unmatched: 6. The CDR3 consists of 15 residues. Looked up from germline, CDR1 is SGHNT and CDR2 is YYREEE (reference sequence). The entire variable domain, with the rest obtained from reference TRBV5-4 and TRBJ2-1, is as follows: ETGVTQSPTHLIKTRGQQVTLRCSSQSGHNTVSWYQQALGQGPQFIFQYYREEENGRGNFPPRFSGLQFPNYSSELNVNALELDDSALYLCASSFNRDRVNEQFFGPGTRLTVL.

Only one count was recorded for this clone. The gene calls are TRBV19 and TRBJ2-1; D not certain. The CDR3 has 13 amino acids. Germline lookup yields CDR1 LNHDA and CDR2 SQIVND (reference sequence). With 8 bases removed from V and 1 base from J, the gap between germline ends came to 9 bases. CDR3 region: CASAINSYNEQFF. For the CDR3, the DNA is TGTGCCAGTGCCATTAATTCCTACAATGAGCAGTTCTTC.

This clone was seen repeatedly, ten times or more. The chain links TRBV6-4 to TRBJ2-1; TRBD1 aligns across 7 bases. V lost 0 bases and J lost 8; bases outside the gene matches: 4. This CDR3 region has 14 residues. CDR1 and CDR2 (germline): MRHNA, SNTAGT. The chain's CDR3 is CASSDSTGRDEQFF. CDR3 nucleotide sequence: TGTGCCAGCAGTGACTCGACAGGGCGGGATGAGCAGTTCTTC.

In its sample, this clone was seen a few times. This chain connects TRBV5-4 to TRBJ2-1; 7 nucleotides match TRBD1. Germline CDR1 is SGHNT and CDR2 is YYREEE (reference sequence). Trimming at V came to 1 base and at J to 4 bases, leaving 11 bases not matched to a gene. The CDR3 totals 17 residues. CDR3 loop: CASSLTTGRTGYNEQFF. CDR3 in DNA: TGTGCCAGCAGCTTGACGACAGGGCGGACGGGATACAATGAGCAGTTCTTC.

This chain uses TRBV5-1 with TRBJ2-3, with D perhaps matching TRBD2 (6 bases). The V end lost 1 base, the J end lost 9 bases, and 21 bases lay between the germline ends. Germline lookup yields CDR1 SGHRS and CDR2 YFSETQ. The CDR3 is 16 amino acids. CDR3 sequence: CASSLSQRAGLKTQYF. DNA for the CDR3: TGCGCCAGCAGCTTGTCCCAGCGGGCCGGCTTAAAGACGCAGTATTTT. Looking up the rest from reference TRBV5-1 and TRBJ2-3 gives the full variable domain: KAGVTQTPRYLIKTRGQQVTLSCSPISGHRSVSWYQQTPGQGLQFLFEYFSETQRNKGNFPGRFSGRQFSNSRSEMNVSTLELGDSALYLCASSLSQRAGLKTQYFGPGTRLTVL.

The chain joins TRBV6-4 to TRBJ2-3; D possibly corresponds to TRBD2 (5 bases). The ends were cut back, 2 bases at V and 4 bases at J, with 16 bases in the middle. The CDR3 extends over 16 amino acids. Germline values: CDR1 MRHNA, CDR2 SNTAGT. The CDR3 DNA follows: TGTGCCAGCAGTGACGGATCTAGCCCCGGGGCAGATACGCAGTATTTT. Translated, it gives CASSDGSSPGADTQYF.

This sequence joins TRBV18 and TRBJ2-1; D gene unclear. This CDR3 has 18 residues. Germline CDR1 and CDR2: KGHSH and LQKENI. Trimming stripped 2 bases from V and 0 bases from J, with 17 bases between. The CDR3: CASSPVYSLSTSYNEQFF. DNA of the CDR3: TGTGCCAGCTCACCAGTGTACTCATTAAGTACCTCCTACAATGAGCAGTTCTTC.

The chain joins TRBV9 to TRBJ2-7; 7 bases are a match to TRBD2. Germline V gene sequence: CDR1 SGDLS, CDR2 YYNGEE. This CDR3 has 14 amino acids. V shed 0 bases and J 5 bases; nucleotides not matched to a gene: 5. This CDR3 is CASSVGGGSNEQYF. DNA for the CDR3: TGTGCCAGCAGCGTAGGGGGCGGGAGTAACGAGCAGTACTTC.

This clone was seen more than once but under ten times. The rearrangement uses TRBV2 and TRBJ2-7, with D perhaps assigned TRBD1 or TRBD2 (5 bases each). Germline CDR1 reads SNHLY; CDR2 reads FYNNEI. The ends were cut back, 8 bases at V and 2 bases at J, with 13 bases in the middle. The CDR3 has 13 amino acids. CDR3 protein: CASGPGPPYEQYF. The CDR3 bases are TGTGCCAGCGGGCCGGGGCCACCCTACGAGCAGTACTTC.

The J gene is TRBJ2-5, the V gene TRBV29-1, with D unclear. CDR1 and CDR2 from the germline V gene are SQVTM and ANQGSEA. The CDR3 is 14 residues long. The V and J ends lost 4 bases and 5 bases respectively, with 17 bases between them. CDR3 DNA: TGCAGCGTTGCGAACAGTCGGACGAGGGAGACCCAGTACTTC. This sequence encodes CSVANSRTRETQYF.

The chain combines TRBV4-1 with TRBJ1-5; the D is unclear. Deletions cut 3 bases from V and 7 bases from J, with 10 bases between. The CDR3 sequence is 13 residues long. The germline V gene has CDR1 MGHRA and CDR2 YSYEKL. The CDR3 coding sequence is TGCGCCAGCAGCCAGATTTATGACCAGCCCCAGCATTTT. This sequence encodes CASSQIYDQPQHF.

The gene calls are TRBV5-1 and TRBJ1-4; TRBD1 might be the D (6 bases). Germline V gene lookup returns CDR1 SGHRS and CDR2 YFSETQ. V was trimmed by 0 bases and J by 6 bases, leaving 12 bases between them. The length of the CDR3 is 15 residues. CDR3 loop: CASSLALAGDEKLFF. The CDR3 region has the DNA TGCGCCAGCAGCTTGGCTTTGGCAGGGGATGAAAAACTGTTTTTT.

V is TRBV7-9 and J is TRBJ1-2, with D perhaps matching TRBD1 (5 bases). CDR1 and CDR2 (germline): SEHNR, FQNEAQ (reference sequence). The CDR3 consists of 13 residues. V lost 6 bases and J lost 3, with 11 bases in between. CDR3 amino acids: CASRIQGDYGYTF. The CDR3, as DNA: TGTGCCAGCAGGATCCAGGGTGACTATGGCTACACCTTC.

This clone occurred a few times. The chain carries TRBV27 and TRBJ1-1, with unresolved D. Trimming took off 6 bases at V and 6 bases at J, with 8 bases between the two ends. The CDR3 spans 11 residues. The germline V gene encodes CDR1 MNHEY and CDR2 SMNVEV (reference sequence). CDR3 sequence reads: CASSSHSEAFF. The CDR3 DNA reads as TGTGCCAGCAGCTCCCACTCTGAAGCTTTCTTT.

Comments on this clone: A far larger clone is one nucleotide away, so this likely arose from a read error. This sequence joins TRBV7-9 and TRBJ2-2, with unresolved D. V was trimmed by 6 bases and J by 3 bases, leaving 8 bases between them. The CDR3 runs to 13 residues. In germline, CDR1 is SEHNR, CDR2 FQNEAQ (reference sequence). In DNA form, the CDR3 reads TGTGCCAGCAGTCCGAAGGACACCGGGGAGCTGTTTTTT. It is translated as CASSPKDTGELFF.

This clone was seen only a few times. This chain links TRBV11-2 with TRBJ2-3, with D hard to call. Trimming stripped 3 bases from V and 5 bases from J, with 15 bases between. The CDR3 length is 15 residues. The germline gives CDR1 SGHAT, CDR2 FQNNGV. The CDR3 DNA sequence: TGTGCCAGCAGCTTGGGGATCGGTGATTTAGATACGCAGTATTTT. This gives the protein CASSLGIGDLDTQYF.